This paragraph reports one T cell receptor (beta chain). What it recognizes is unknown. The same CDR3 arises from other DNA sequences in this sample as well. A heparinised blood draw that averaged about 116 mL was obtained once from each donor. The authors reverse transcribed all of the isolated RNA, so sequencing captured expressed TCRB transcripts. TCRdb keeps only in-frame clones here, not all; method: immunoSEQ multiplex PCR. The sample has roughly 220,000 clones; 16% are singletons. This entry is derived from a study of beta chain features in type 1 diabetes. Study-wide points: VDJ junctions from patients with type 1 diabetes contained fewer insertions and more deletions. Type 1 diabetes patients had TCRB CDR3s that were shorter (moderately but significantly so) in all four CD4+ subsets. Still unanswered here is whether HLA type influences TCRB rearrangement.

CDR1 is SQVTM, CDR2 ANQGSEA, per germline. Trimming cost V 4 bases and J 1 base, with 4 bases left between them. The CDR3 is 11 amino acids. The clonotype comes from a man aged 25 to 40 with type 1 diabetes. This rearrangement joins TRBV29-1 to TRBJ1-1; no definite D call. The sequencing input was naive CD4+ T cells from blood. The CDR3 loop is CSVVPNTEAFF. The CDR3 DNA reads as TGCAGCGTTGTACCGAACACTGAAGCTTTCTTT. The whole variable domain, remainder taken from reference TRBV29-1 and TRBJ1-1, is SAVISQKPSRDICQRGTSLTIQCQVDSQVTMMFWYRQQPGQSLTLIATANQGSEATYESGFVIDKFPISRPNLTFSTLTVSNMSPEDSSIYLCSVVPNTEAFFGQGTRLTVV.